These T cell receptor beta chains were read from a single sample in a study of regulatory T cells in long-lasting Graves disease. TCRdb called the multiplex PCR reads again in MiXCR, with one record for every CDR3 protein. Found here are about 530,000 distinct CDR3 sequences, roughly a sixth of them singletons; the top ten hold roughly 25%. The sample was also reused in another study, on T cells in Graves' hyperthyroidism and ophthalmopathy.

The material sequenced was peripheral blood mononuclear cells (PBMCs), taken at new diagnosis, from a patient treated with antithyroid drugs. All receptors come from a woman aged 35-60 years with Graves disease. Each CDR3 is given without its conserved first and last residue.

TRBV28	TRBJ2-2	ASSFGGSNTGELF
TRBV19	TRBJ1-1	ASSITLQNTEAF
TRBV5-1	TRBJ2-2	ASSLTAMNTGELF
TRBV5-4	TRBJ1-2	ASSPGLEKLGYGYT
TRBV2	TRBJ2-5	AARALGETQY
TRBV6-1	TRBJ1-6	ASGWGRGNSPLH
TRBV7-9	TRBJ2-1	ASSPPDREDNEQF
TRBV5-1	TRBJ1-1	ASSDDRGYTEAF
TRBV5-8	TRBJ2-5	ASSLGTGKETQY
TRBV3-1	TRBJ2-1	ASSLGLSGGQTVLF
TRBV5-5	TRBJ1-5	ASSLSEGPQH
TRBV6-4	TRBJ2-1	ASSYSGLAGGGYEQF
TRBV18	TRBJ2-7	ASSPPGYVVSYEQY
TRBV15	TRBJ1-1	ATSRELPGQGNTEAF
TRBV6-2/TRBV6-3	TRBJ1-1	ASSSIKLDTEAF
TRBV30	TRBJ1-4	AWSGTVLNEKLF
TRBV28	TRBJ2-4	ASKDPFLAKNIQY
TRBV11-2	TRBJ2-7	ASSWSGGGNEQY
TRBV28	TRBJ1-1	ATTSGTGNTEAF
TRBV7-9	TRBJ2-3	ASSLGPGGTDTQY
TRBV6-1	TRBJ2-7	ASSRDRGHEQY
TRBV20-1	TRBJ2-2	SARGLAGGNTGELF
TRBV30	TRBJ1-2	AWRETGEFDGYT
TRBV2	TRBJ1-2	ASNSGQGTKGDYGYT
TRBV7-9	TRBJ2-3	ASSLNLAPDTQY
TRBV3-1	TRBJ1-3	ATAAGQGGNTIY